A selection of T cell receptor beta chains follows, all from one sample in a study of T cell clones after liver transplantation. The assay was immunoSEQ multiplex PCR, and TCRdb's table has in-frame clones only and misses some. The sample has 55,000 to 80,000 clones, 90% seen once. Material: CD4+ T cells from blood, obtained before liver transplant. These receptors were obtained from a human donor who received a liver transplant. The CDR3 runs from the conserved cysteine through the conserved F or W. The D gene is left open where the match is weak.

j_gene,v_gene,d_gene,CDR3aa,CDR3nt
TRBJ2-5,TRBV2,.,CASSEAPASWSETQYF,TGTGCCAGCAGTGAAGCCCCCGCGTCGTGGTCAGAGACCCAGTACTTC
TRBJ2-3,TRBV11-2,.,CASSLDLGDTQYF,TGTGCCAGCAGCTTAGATCTGGGAGATACGCAGTATTTT
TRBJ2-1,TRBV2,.,CASRGSSYNEQFF,TGTGCCAGCAGGGGCTCTTCCTACAATGAGCAGTTCTTC
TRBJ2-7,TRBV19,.,CASRQKGGGTYEQYF,TGTGCCAGTAGGCAAAAAGGGGGGGGTACCTACGAGCAGTACTTC
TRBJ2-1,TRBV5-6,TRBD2,CASSPRTGGWLAGGNEQFF,TGTGCCAGCAGCCCACGGACGGGCGGTTGGCTAGCGGGGGGGAATGAGCAGTTCTTC
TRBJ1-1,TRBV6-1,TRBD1,CASSLKQGSTEAFF,TGTGCCAGCAGCCTTAAACAGGGGAGCACTGAAGCTTTCTTT
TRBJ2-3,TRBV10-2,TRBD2,CATRTSGMDTQYF,TGCGCCACCCGGACTAGCGGGATGGATACGCAGTATTTT
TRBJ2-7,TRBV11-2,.,CASSLSFGTIEQYF,TGTGCCAGCAGCTTAAGTTTTGGGACGATCGAGCAGTACTTC
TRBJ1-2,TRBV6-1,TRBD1,CAGTVITNYGYTF,TGTGCCGGGACAGTAATAACTAACTATGGCTACACCTTC
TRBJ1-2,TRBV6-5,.,CASSLVQRSYGYTF,TGTGCCAGCAGTTTAGTGCAGAGAAGCTATGGCTACACCTTC